This TCR beta chain was identified in a study of T cells after yellow fever vaccination. Via MiXCR, TCRdb re-called the 5' RACE reads, giving one row per CDR3 protein. The sample records hundreds of thousands of distinct CDR3 sequences, 8.7% being singletons. This clonotype was seen a few times. Trimming stripped 2 bases from V and 7 bases from J, with 18 bases between. Germline V lookup: CDR1 SEHNR, CDR2 FQNEAQ (reference sequence). This CDR3 has 16 amino acids. This receptor was taken from a man aged 18 to 29 who received the YFV17D yellow fever vaccine. The sequences come from PBMCs, collected on the day of the first yellow fever vaccination. The chain combines TRBV7-9 with TRBJ2-1, with no clear D. CDR3 loop: CASSLIGRTSGNEQFF. CDR3 DNA: TGTGCCAGCAGCTTAATCGGACGAACCTCCGGGAATGAGCAGTTCTTC.